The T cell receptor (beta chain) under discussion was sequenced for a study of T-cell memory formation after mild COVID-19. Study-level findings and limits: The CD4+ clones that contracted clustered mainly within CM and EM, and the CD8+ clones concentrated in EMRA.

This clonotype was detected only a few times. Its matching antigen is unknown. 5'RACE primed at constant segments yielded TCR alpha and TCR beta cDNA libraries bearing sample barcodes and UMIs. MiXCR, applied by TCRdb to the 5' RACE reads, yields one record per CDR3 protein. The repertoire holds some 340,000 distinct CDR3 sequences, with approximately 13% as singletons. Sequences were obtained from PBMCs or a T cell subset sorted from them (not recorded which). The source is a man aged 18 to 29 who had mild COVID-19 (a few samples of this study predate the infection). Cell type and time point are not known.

Here the CDR3 reads CASSYQGARSLDEQFF. CDR3 bases: TGTGCCAGCAGTTATCAGGGGGCGCGGTCCTTAGATGAGCAGTTCTTC. This rearrangement joins TRBV7-6 to TRBJ2-1; 8 bases are shared with TRBD1. CDR3 length equals 16 residues. Unmatched junction bases numbered 15, after V lost 6 bases and J lost 8 bases. CDR1 SGHVS and CDR2 FNYEAQ come from the germline V gene.